This T cell receptor (beta chain) derives from a study of T cell responses to AZD1222 COVID-19 vaccine. Across the whole study: Investigators merged groups given second doses at roughly 4 or roughly 12 weeks.

Sequenced by immunoSEQ multiplex PCR; TCRdb stores in-frame clones only, minus some. The sample consists of 130,000 to 150,000 clones, about 91% of them appearing once. Whole-study results and caveats: Baseline testing showed seropositivity in only 6 or 7 AZD1222 recipients. Repertoire sampling was restricted to post-peak T cell response timepoints. A mostly white British donor set with more females was recruited, and clonal diversity was possibly underestimated.

This clone was seen only a few times. The antigen is not known. This sample comprised peripheral blood, obtained on day 0 of AZD1222 vaccination. The sequence was collected from an adult in good health.

The CDR3, as DNA: TGCGCCAGCAGTGAGTCAAGGGTTCCCGGGGAGCTGTTTTTT. It is translated as CASSESRVPGELFF. The J gene is TRBJ2-2, the V gene TRBV10-1; D ambiguous. V gave up 0 bases and J gave up 6 bases, with 8 bases separating them. CDR3 size: 14 residues. CDR1 is WNHNN and CDR2 is SYGVQD in the germline V gene (reference sequence).